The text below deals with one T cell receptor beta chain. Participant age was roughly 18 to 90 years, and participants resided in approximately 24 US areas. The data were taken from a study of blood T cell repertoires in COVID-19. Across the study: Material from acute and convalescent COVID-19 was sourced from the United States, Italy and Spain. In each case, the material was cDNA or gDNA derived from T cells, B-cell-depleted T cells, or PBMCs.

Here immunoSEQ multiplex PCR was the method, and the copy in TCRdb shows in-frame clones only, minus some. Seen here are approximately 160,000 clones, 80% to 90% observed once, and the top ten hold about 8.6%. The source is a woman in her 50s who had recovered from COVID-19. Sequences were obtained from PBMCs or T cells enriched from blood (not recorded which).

CDR3 sequence (DNA): TGTGCCAGCAGTTACGCAGGGGGCACCGGGGAGCTGTTTTTT. Its protein is CASSYAGGTGELFF. The V call is TRBV6-2 or TRBV6-3, the J call TRBJ2-2; the match to TRBD1 covers 7 bases. There are 14 residues in the CDR3. The germline V gene has CDR1 MNHEY and CDR2 SVGEGT. The ends lost 2 bases at V and 4 bases at J; junction bases unmatched: 1.